This is a list of T cell receptor beta chains from one sample in a study of cytotoxic CD8 clonotypes in ibrutinib-treated CLL. Assay used: immunoSEQ multiplex PCR; TCRdb lists only in-frame clones, some missing. The repertoire holds about 160,000 clones, 84% seen once, with less than 6% in the top ten. The sequencing used PBMCs, collected after 24 months of ibrutinib treatment. These receptors were collected from a human donor with chronic lymphocytic leukemia. CDR3s include the opening cysteine and the closing phenylalanine or tryptophan. D genes are given only for firm matches. Some rows have no size entry. The others give once, few or many, or a class for an expanded clone.

TRBJ2-3	TRBD2	TRBV6-5	once	TGTGCCAGCAGTCCAGAGCGGGGCCGCACAGATACGCAGTATTTT	CASSPERGRTDTQYF
TRBJ1-2	TRBD1	TRBV7-6	NA	TGTGCCAGCAGCCAGGGGGTCGGGAGTTCCTCTAACTATGGCTACACCTTC	CASSQGVGSSSNYGYTF
TRBJ2-5	NA	TRBV7-2	once	TGTGCCAGCAGCGCTATGAACCCTTCCGCAGTAAAGACCCAGTACTTC	CASSAMNPSAVKTQYF
TRBJ1-4	TRBD1	TRBV4-3	NA	TGCGCCAGCAGCCCAAAGGACAGGGAGGATGAAAAACTGTTTTTT	CASSPKDREDEKLFF
TRBJ2-7	NA	TRBV6-6	NA	TGTGCCAGCAGTTACCCCCTTGGCGAGCAGTACTTC	CASSYPLGEQYF
TRBJ1-2	NA	TRBV5-1	once	TGCGCCAGCAGCTTTGGACTCGGATCGCCCAACTATGGCTACACCTTC	CASSFGLGSPNYGYTF
TRBJ1-2	TRBD1	TRBV6-5	NA	TGTGCCAGCAGTTCGAACAGGGGCGGGGGCTATGGCTACACCTTC	CASSSNRGGGYGYTF
TRBJ2-5	TRBD2	TRBV30	NA	TGTGCCTGGAGTAAAGGACTAGCGGAGGAGACCCAGTACTTC	CAWSKGLAEETQYF
TRBJ1-1	NA	TRBV7-8	once	TGTGCCAGCAGCTTAGAGGGGACTCTGAACACTGAAGCTTTCTTT	CASSLEGTLNTEAFF
TRBJ1-4	TRBD1	TRBV6-1	NA	TGTGCCAGCAGTGAAGCCGCGGGACAGGGATTTAATGAAAAACTGTTTTTT	CASSEAAGQGFNEKLFF
TRBJ2-2	TRBD2	TRBV5-1	NA	TGCGCCAGCAGCTTGGCCTTGACTAGCCAGAACACCGGGGAGCTGTTTTTT	CASSLALTSQNTGELFF
TRBJ1-1	NA	TRBV5-1	NA	TGCGCCAGCAGCGATTACAGAGCCCGCGGTGAAGCTTTCTTT	CASSDYRARGEAFF
TRBJ2-7	NA	TRBV9	NA	TGTGCCAGCAGCCCCCGCGGAGGCGCGCAGTACTTC	CASSPRGGAQYF
TRBJ2-5	NA	TRBV4-3	NA	TGCGCCAGCAGCCAGCGTCCTCGCCAGACCCAGTACTTC	CASSQRPRQTQYF
TRBJ2-7	NA	TRBV4-3	NA	TGCGCCAGCAGCCAAGATTCCTTCTCCTACGAGCAGTACTTC	CASSQDSFSYEQYF
TRBJ1-1	NA	TRBV28	once	TGTGCCAGCAGTCTGCCCCAAGGCAGTGGAGGGGGGGCTTTCTTT	CASSLPQGSGGGAFF
TRBJ1-1	TRBD1	TRBV18	NA	TGTGCCAGCTCAGTACAGGGGAAAGGCACTGAAGCTTTCTTT	CASSVQGKGTEAFF
TRBJ2-1	NA	TRBV6-5	NA	TGTGCCAGCAGTTTTATTACTGGGGGAACGTACAATGAGCAGTTCTTC	CASSFITGGTYNEQFF
TRBJ1-4	NA	TRBV5-1	NA	TGCGCCAGCAGCCCACTGGGGCCAAATGAAAAACTGTTTTTT	CASSPLGPNEKLFF
TRBJ2-7	NA	TRBV2	NA	TGTGCCAGCAGTTTTGGGACGGGCACCTACGAGCAGTACTTC	CASSFGTGTYEQYF
TRBJ1-1	NA	TRBV9	NA	TGTGCCAGCAGCGTAGTGGACGGTCCTGAAGCTTTCTTT	CASSVVDGPEAFF
TRBJ2-1	TRBD1	TRBV11-2	NA	TGTGCCAGCACAAACAGGGGGTGGTTGGGTGAGCAGTTCTTC	CASTNRGWLGEQFF
TRBJ1-1	NA	TRBV5-5	NA	TGTGCCAGCAGCTTGAACACTGAAGCTTTCTTT	CASSLNTEAFF
TRBJ1-1	NA	TRBV7-8	NA	TGTGCCAGCAGCTCCGCCTGGACCGCTGAAGCTTTCTTT	CASSSAWTAEAFF
TRBJ2-1	TRBD2	TRBV14	few	TGTGCCAGCAGTCCTTTCTCCGCGGGAGTAGAGCAGTTCTTC	CASSPFSAGVEQFF
TRBJ1-2	NA	TRBV5-5	NA	TGTGCCAGCAGCTTGTACCGGAACGACTATGGCTACACCTTC	CASSLYRNDYGYTF
TRBJ2-1	NA	TRBV28	once	TGTGCCAGCAGTAGCGGGACAGTCCCCTGGGGGCAGTTCTTC	CASSSGTVPWGQFF
TRBJ2-7	TRBD2	TRBV6-5	few	TGTGCCAGCAGTTACTCTGGGAGGGCCTACGAGCAGTACTTC	CASSYSGRAYEQYF
TRBJ1-5	TRBD1	TRBV19	NA	TGTGCCAGTAGGGACAGGGCCCATAGCAATCAGCCCCAGCATTTT	CASRDRAHSNQPQHF
TRBJ1-2	NA	TRBV6-6	once	TGTGCCAGCAGTTACGGGCGGCAGGCCTATGGCTACACCTTC	CASSYGRQAYGYTF
TRBJ2-7	TRBD1	TRBV7-3	NA	TGTGCCAGCAGCTTAACCTCCGGGACAGCTCTTCCCGAGCAGTACTTC	CASSLTSGTALPEQYF
TRBJ2-7	NA	TRBV27	NA	TGTGCCAGCAGTTTAAAGGATTACTCCTACGAGCAGTACTTC	CASSLKDYSYEQYF
TRBJ2-7	NA	TRBV5-6	once	TGTGCCAGCAGCTTGGGGGTCAGGAGCTCCTACGAGCAGTACTTC	CASSLGVRSSYEQYF
TRBJ2-7	TRBD1	TRBV18	NA	TGTGCCAGCTCACCCCAGGGGGTAGGCTACGAGCAGTACTTC	CASSPQGVGYEQYF
TRBJ2-3	TRBD2	TRBV10-3	NA	TGTGCCATCAGCGCAAGCGGGAGGGACACAGATACGCAGTATTTT	CAISASGRDTDTQYF
TRBJ1-4	NA	TRBV7-2	NA	TGTGCCAGCAGTCGGGCTCATAATGAAAAACTGTTTTTT	CASSRAHNEKLFF
TRBJ2-3	NA	TRBV6-1	NA	TGTGCCATCCCTTGGGCTATGCGTGCGGATACGCAGTATTTT	CAIPWAMRADTQYF
TRBJ2-5	TRBD1	TRBV6-5	NA	TGTGCCAGCAGTTTCTCGGCAGGGGGTGTGGAGACCCAGTACTTC	CASSFSAGGVETQYF
TRBJ1-1	NA	TRBV7-3	NA	TGTGCCAGCAGCTTAACAGGGAACACTGAAGCTTTCTTT	CASSLTGNTEAFF
TRBJ2-7	NA	TRBV7-2	NA	TGTGCCAGCAGCTTAGAAAACAGAGCCTACGAGCAGTACTTC	CASSLENRAYEQYF
TRBJ2-6	NA	TRBV7-2	NA	TGTGCCAGCAGCGGTGCGACCTACTCTGGGGCCAACGTCCTGACTTTC	CASSGATYSGANVLTF
TRBJ1-1	NA	TRBV14	NA	TGTGCCAGCAGCCGCGTTGGCGTTATGAACACTGAAGCTTTCTTT	CASSRVGVMNTEAFF
TRBJ2-3	TRBD2	TRBV28	NA	TGTGCCAGCAGTTTACTCGGGACTAATCGAGGAGGTACGCAGTATTTT	CASSLLGTNRGGTQYF
TRBJ2-7	TRBD1	TRBV6-5	NA	TGTGCCAGCTGGGACAGGGGACTTGCCGACGAGCAGTACTTC	CASWDRGLADEQYF
TRBJ1-2	NA	TRBV2	NA	TGTGCCAGCAGTGACAGGGGTGGCTATGGCTACACCTTC	CASSDRGGYGYTF
TRBJ2-1	TRBD2	TRBV2	NA	TGTGCCAGCAAGACTAGCGGCTCCTACAATGAGCAGTTCTTC	CASKTSGSYNEQFF
TRBJ2-1	NA	TRBV4-2	NA	TGTGCCAGCAGCCAAGAGATCCGAGACTACATGAAGGACAATGAGCAGTTCTTC	CASSQEIRDYMKDNEQFF
TRBJ1-1	NA	TRBV19	NA	TGTGCCAGTAGGATCAGGGGTCGGTTGGCTTTCTTT	CASRIRGRLAFF
TRBJ2-5	TRBD1	TRBV7-7	NA	TGTGCTAGGGTCAGGGGGCGGGAGACCCAGTACTTC	CARVRGRETQYF
TRBJ2-5	NA	TRBV30	few	TGTGCCTGGAGTAAGACTTACCAAGAGACCCAGTACTTC	CAWSKTYQETQYF
TRBJ2-7	NA	TRBV6-5	few	TGTGCCAGCAGTCCTGACCGAAACGTCTACGAGCAGTACTTC	CASSPDRNVYEQYF
TRBJ1-1	NA	TRBV16	NA	TGTGCCAGCAGCCGCGTTCTACTGACGGCTGAAGCTTTCTTT	CASSRVLLTAEAFF
TRBJ2-2	TRBD1	TRBV27	NA	TGTGCCAGCAGACCGGGACAGGCGCCCACCGGGGAGCTGTTTTTT	CASRPGQAPTGELFF
TRBJ2-2	TRBD1	TRBV11-3	NA	TGTGCCAGCAGCCCCCAGACAGGGGGCGCAACCGGGGAGCTGTTTTTT	CASSPQTGGATGELFF
TRBJ2-7	NA	TRBV28	once	TGTGCCAGCAGTCCCTGGGGCAATAATCGGTACGAGCAGTACTTC	CASSPWGNNRYEQYF